Described below is a single T cell receptor (beta chain) sequence and its context. Trimming took 1 base from V and 7 from J, leaving 15 bases between them. Germline lookup yields CDR1 MNHEY and CDR2 SVGEGT. The CDR3 loop spans 15 amino acids. The data originate from a study of blood T cells in healthy people across ages. With a J-beta primer mix and a sample-barcoded 5' primer, a second PCR ran 7 to 11 cycles. TCRdb recomputed calls from the 5' RACE reads with MiXCR, one row per CDR3 protein. The repertoire holds roughly 1.5 million distinct CDR3 sequences, with around 40% as singletons. The chain combines TRBV6-2 or TRBV6-3 with TRBJ2-3, with a possible D match to TRBD1 (7 bases). Material for sequencing was blood. The receptor comes from a woman under 30 in good health. The CDR3 protein is CASSYWAGGKNTQYF. The CDR3 DNA sequence: TGTGCCAGCAGTTACTGGGCAGGGGGGAAAAATACGCAGTATTTT.